This note documents a single T cell receptor (beta chain) sequence. Its target is not known. The CDR3 has 15 residues. In germline, CDR1 is SNHLY, CDR2 FYNNEI. J gave up 2 bases and V 6 bases, and 8 bases lay outside the gene matches. This entry comes from a study of OX40 agonist ivuxolimab in advanced cancers. Study context: One hepatocellular carcinoma and two cutaneous melanoma patients partially responded. Overall study findings and caveats: In general, CD8+ T cells held more expanded clones than CD4+ did, on average.

Generated by immunoSEQ multiplex PCR, the TCRdb table keeps only in-frame clones and is missing some. The sample lists some 77,000 clones; about 86% were seen once. Sequenced here: CD4+ or CD8+ T cells sorted from blood, sampled in a trial of the OX40 agonist ivuxolimab. The sequence was collected from an adult with an advanced solid tumor such as melanoma, head and neck, liver or kidney cancer. The chain recombines TRBV2 with TRBJ2-7, with 9 bases fitting TRBD1. The CDR3 coding sequence is TGTGCCAGCAGCCCCGACAGGGGGACCCCCTACGAGCAGTACTTC. It translates to CASSPDRGTPYEQYF.